A selection of T cell receptor beta chains follows, all from one sample in a study of shared clonotypes between healthy human individuals. Sequencing was performed with immunoSEQ multiplex PCR; in TCRdb, only in-frame clones are kept and a portion is missing. The table lists about 2.1 million clones, 93% of them singletons. The sample consisted of naive CD8+ T cells from PBMCs. The receptors shown here come from a man aged 18 to 30 in good health. Some clones in this sample may be carry-over from other donors' samples. Both conserved end residues are part of each CDR3. The order of the fields is CDR3 DNA, CDR3 protein, CDR3 length, V gene, J gene, D gene. A D gene is named only where the DNA matches it firmly.

TGTGCCAGCAGCTTAGCGGGCCGGGGTTCAAACATTCAGTACTTC,CASSLAGRGSNIQYF,15,TRBV7-2,TRBJ2-4,NA
TGTGCCAGCAGCTCCAGGGACGACAACAATGAGCAGTTCTTC,CASSSRDDNNEQFF,14,TRBV7-3,TRBJ2-1,NA
TGTGCCAGCAGTCGGACCGGAGTCTACGCCTACGAGCAGTACTTC,CASSRTGVYAYEQYF,15,TRBV6-1,TRBJ2-7,NA
TGTGCCAGCAGCCCCCCGGACAGATACAATGAGCAGTTCTTC,CASSPPDRYNEQFF,14,TRBV11-2,TRBJ2-1,NA
TGTGCCAGCAGCTTGGTTAGTAGCGGGAGGGCCTCCTACGAGCAGTACTTC,CASSLVSSGRASYEQYF,17,TRBV5-5,TRBJ2-7,TRBD2
TGTGCCAGCAGTTTAGTGCTTGGCGAAAAACTGTTTTTT,CASSLVLGEKLFF,13,TRBV28,TRBJ1-4,NA
TGTGCCAGCAGTTACGACAGGTCAGGCTACGAGCAGTACTTC,CASSYDRSGYEQYF,14,TRBV6-5,TRBJ2-7,NA
TGTGCCAGCAGTTTCACGGCCCGCGGAGATACGCAGTATTTT,CASSFTARGDTQYF,14,TRBV28,TRBJ2-3,NA
TGTGCCAGCAGCTTAACCGGCGGAAACACCGGGGAGCTGTTTTTT,CASSLTGGNTGELFF,15,TRBV7-3,TRBJ2-2,NA
TGTGCCAGCAGTGAAGGGGATTCCGGGGAGCTGTTTTTT,CASSEGDSGELFF,13,TRBV2,TRBJ2-2,NA
TGTGCCAGCTCACCCCCCGGACAGATTTTCTATGGCTACACCTTC,CASSPPGQIFYGYTF,15,TRBV18,TRBJ1-2,NA
TGTGCCAGCAGTTTTGGTTTGGGTCAGTTGTCTAGCACAGATACGCAGTATTTT,CASSFGLGQLSSTDTQYF,18,TRBV28,TRBJ2-3,NA